This T cell receptor (beta chain) comes out of a study of T cells after yellow fever vaccination. Template-switching 5'RACE yielded the TCR cDNA; a universal primer site and UMIs were added in the process. One entry per CDR3 protein, called by TCRdb with MiXCR from the 5' RACE reads. Of about 580,000 distinct CDR3 sequences detected, about 15% appear once; the ten largest clones hold roughly 17%. The J segment lost 7 bases and the V segment lost 5 bases, leaving 12 bases of the junction unmatched. The CDR3 contains 15 residues. Germline loops: CDR1 SGHAT, CDR2 FQNNGV. Sequenced here: PBMCs, sampled less than 6 days after the first yellow fever vaccination. The TCR comes from a man between 18 and 35 years old who received the YFV17D yellow fever vaccine. The chain joins TRBV11-2 to TRBJ2-3, with 7 bases aligning to TRBD2. CDR3 residues: CASSVFGGGRNTQYF. CDR3 nucleotides: TGTGCCAGCAGCGTGTTTGGGGGGGGGAGGAATACGCAGTATTTT.